Given below is one TCR beta chain in context. No antigen is known for it. These data originate in a study of cytomegalovirus exposure and HLA in healthy donors. Turning to the study itself: Assignment to the Caucasian-associated ancestry cluster applied to more than 75% of the approximately 400 genotyped donors. Study-wide results and limits: Sequencing likely produced, as an artifact, a cluster of highly shared sequence variants.

Germline CDR1 SGHAT, CDR2 FQDESV (reference sequence). Trimming cost V 1 base and J 13 bases, with 23 bases left between them. The CDR3 is 16 residues long. The PCR ran on 60 Vbeta and 13 Jbeta primers. This table comes from immunoSEQ multiplex PCR, and its TCRdb copy is limited to in-frame clones, with some not included. The table has around 64,000 clones, 85% to 90% seen once. The receptor was derived from a woman aged 30 to 39 in good health and CMV-seropositive. The V and J genes are TRBV11-1 and TRBJ2-4, with a weak D call TRBD2 (6 bases). Material for sequencing was PBMCs. The CDR3 DNA is TGTGCCAGCAGCTTAGAGTCGGGCGGGACTCTGGGTGAGCAGTACTTC. Protein product: CASSLESGGTLGEQYF. The full variable domain, its missing parts supplied by reference TRBV11-1 and TRBJ2-4, is EAEVAQSPRYKITEKSQAVAFWCDPISGHATLYWYRQILGQGPELLVQFQDESVVDDSQLPKDRFSAERLKGVDSTLKIQPAELGDSAMYLCASSLESGGTLGEQYFGAGTRLSVL.